A single sample is the source of the 15 T cell receptor beta chains below, sequenced in a study of cytomegalovirus exposure and HLA in healthy donors. Libraries were prepared by immunoSEQ multiplex PCR; TCRdb keeps only in-frame clonotypes and omits some of them. The sample consists of 200,000 or so clones, 80% to 90% of them appearing once. The source material was PBMCs. Receptor source: a woman aged 25 to 39 in good health and CMV-seropositive.

V and J are TRBV28 and TRBJ2-7, with D perhaps TRBD2 (6 bases). The germline V gene encodes CDR1 MDHEN and CDR2 SYDVKM. The CDR3 is made up of 14 amino acids. The V end lost 5 bases, the J end lost 6 bases, and 17 bases lay between the germline ends. This chain's CDR3 is CASSPLDRLVEQYF. CDR3 DNA sequence: TGTGCCAGCAGTCCCCTGGACCGACTAGTCGAGCAGTACTTC.

This clone occurred many times. The V and J genes are TRBV25-1 and TRBJ2-1, with 7 nucleotides matching TRBD1. Germline V gene lookup returns CDR1 MGHDK and CDR2 SYGVNS. Trimming took 2 bases from V and 5 from J; bases not matched to a gene: 6. The CDR3 covers 15 residues. The CDR3 region is CASSEVNRGHNEQFF. CDR3 in DNA: TGTGCCAGCAGTGAAGTAAATAGGGGGCACAATGAGCAGTTCTTC.

In this sample, this clone turned up once. V gene TRBV6-1 combines with J gene TRBJ1-1, with D maybe TRBD1 (6 bases). CDR3 length: 14 residues. Germline V gene lookup returns CDR1 MNHNS and CDR2 SASEGT. The germline V and J ends were trimmed by 2 bases and 3 bases, with 10 bases remaining between them. The CDR3 nucleotides read TGTGCCAGCAGTGAATGGGGGCAGGACACTGAAGCTTTCTTT. This codes for CASSEWGQDTEAFF.

This clone has just a few counts. The rearrangement links TRBV4-1 to TRBJ1-3; D gene unclear. V lost 5 bases and J lost 0, with 11 bases in between. The CDR3 covers 15 residues. The V gene's germline CDR1 is MGHRA and CDR2 YSYEKL. This CDR3 reads CASSRDNGSGNTIYF. The DNA for the CDR3 is TGCGCCAGCAGCAGAGACAACGGCTCTGGAAACACCATATATTTT.

This clone has more than one count but fewer than ten. The rearrangement uses TRBV13 and TRBJ2-2; 7 bases match TRBD2. Germline CDR1 reads PRHDT; CDR2 reads FYEKMQ (reference sequence). The CDR3 has 18 amino acids. The ends lost 3 bases at V and 3 bases at J; junction bases unmatched: 13. The CDR3, as DNA: TGTGCCAGCAGCTTTGCCGGTCGGGACTACCGGGACACCGGGGAGCTGTTTTTT. This gives the protein CASSFAGRDYRDTGELFF.

The rearrangement joins TRBV30 to TRBJ1-2; D may be TRBD1 (6 bases). Trimming shortened V by 3 bases and J by 8 bases, and 13 bases separated the two germline ends. Germline CDR1 is GTSNPN and CDR2 is SVGIG (reference sequence). The CDR3 runs 12 residues. The CDR3 bases are TGTGCCTGGAGGCAACAGGGCCGGGGCTACACCTTC. It codes for CAWRQQGRGYTF.

V is TRBV6-6 and J is TRBJ1-2, with 9 bases identical to TRBD1. V gave up 6 bases and J gave up 8 bases; unmatched junction bases: 10. CDR3 size: 14 residues. Germline CDR1 is MNHNY and CDR2 is SVGAGI (reference sequence). CDR3 sequence (DNA): TGTGCCAGCAGCAGCCGGACAGGGGTATTAGGCTACACCTTC. Its translation is CASSSRTGVLGYTF.

The V call is TRBV2, the J call TRBJ1-2; the match to TRBD1 covers 7 bases. Germline V gene sequence: CDR1 SNHLY, CDR2 FYNNEI. Trimming cost V 9 bases and J 3 bases; bases outside gene matches: 7. The CDR3 totals 13 residues. CDR3 amino acids: CARTGEGDYGYTF. The CDR3 nucleotides are TGTGCCAGAACAGGGGAAGGGGACTATGGCTACACCTTC.

CDR3 DNA sequence: TGTGCCAGCAGCCCCTACACGGGATATACGCAGTATTTT. Its translation is CASSPYTGYTQYF. V usage is TRBV5-4 and J usage is TRBJ2-3; maybe TRBD2 (5 bases). The CDR3 is 13 amino acids. CDR1 is SGHNT, CDR2 YYREEE, per germline (reference sequence). Trimming took 4 bases from V and 7 from J, leaving 13 bases between them.

The chain carries TRBV19 and TRBJ2-7; tentative D call: TRBD2 (6 bases). The CDR3 runs 14 residues. Trimming removed 5 bases at V and 6 bases at J, with 17 bases between. CDR1 and CDR2 (germline): LNHDA, SQIVND (reference sequence). The CDR3 loop is CASSRASVDFEQYF. CDR3 nucleotide sequence: TGTGCCAGTAGTCGTGCTAGCGTAGATTTCGAGCAGTACTTC.

The CDR3, as DNA: TGTGCCAGCATAGGACAGGGGAAAGAGACCCAGTACTTC. Its protein is CASIGQGKETQYF. The chain is built from TRBV25-1 and TRBJ2-5, with TRBD1 matching over 9 bases. V shed 7 bases and J 3 bases; nucleotides not matched to a gene: 3. This CDR3 has 13 amino acids. The germline V gene encodes CDR1 MGHDK and CDR2 SYGVNS.

The chain joins TRBV25-1 to TRBJ1-1; 8 nucleotides align to TRBD1. This CDR3 spans 12 amino acids. Looked up from germline, CDR1 is MGHDK and CDR2 is SYGVNS. The trim removed 5 bases at V and 5 bases at J, leaving 1 base unmatched. CDR3 in amino acids: CASSRQGTEAFF. The CDR3 DNA follows: TGTGCCAGCAGTAGACAGGGGACTGAAGCTTTCTTT.

The chain couples TRBV5-1 to TRBJ2-2; 7 bases fit TRBD2. This CDR3 spans 15 amino acids. Germline lookup yields CDR1 SGHRS and CDR2 YFSETQ. The V segment lost 0 bases and the J segment 3 bases; nucleotides outside the gene matches: 2. The CDR3 bases are TGCGCCAGCAGCTTGGGCGGGAGTCACACCGGGGAGCTGTTTTTT. This translates into CASSLGGSHTGELFF.

This clone was seen more than once but under ten times. The chain couples TRBV5-4 to TRBJ2-7, with a tentative D call TRBD1 (6 bases). This CDR3 is 14 amino acids long. Germline V CDR1 and CDR2: SGHNT, YYREEE (reference sequence). Trimming removed 3 bases at V and 0 bases at J, with 10 bases between. CDR3 sequence reads: CASSWTATSYEQYF. DNA of the CDR3: TGTGCCAGCAGCTGGACAGCAACCTCCTACGAGCAGTACTTC.

The chain joins TRBV25-1 to TRBJ1-5; 8 bases align to TRBD1. Germline lookup yields CDR1 MGHDK and CDR2 SYGVNS. CDR3 length equals 12 residues. V shed 8 bases and J 6 bases; nucleotides not matched to a gene: 3. CDR3 amino acids: CASGQGSQPQHF. CDR3 nucleotide sequence: TGTGCCAGCGGACAGGGTTCTCAGCCCCAGCATTTT.